The clone carrying this T cell receptor (beta chain) occurred many times. No antigen is known for it. TCRdb ran MiXCR on the reads and lists one entry per CDR3 protein. Of roughly 120,000 distinct CDR3 sequences in the sample, over 9.5% are singletons; the top ten hold around a third. The CDR3 is 12 amino acids. Trimming removed 5 bases at V and 6 bases at J, with 11 bases between. Germline lookup yields CDR1 SGHAT and CDR2 FQNNGV. This record comes from a study of T cell repertoires in cytomegalovirus infection. The wider study: The public TCR beta signatures pointed to both CMV infection and matching HLA type. Study observations and caveats: Summed frequency of public TCR beta families distinguished CMV carriers with the relevant HLA. In two of eight donors, the top clonotype was HLA-C-restricted CMV-specific.

Input material: PBMCs, sequenced either directly or after in vitro stimulation (not recorded which). The source is a human donor in good health (CMV status not recorded). Some clones in this sample may be carry-over from other donors' samples. The chain joins TRBV11-2 to TRBJ2-7; unclear D gene. CDR3 in DNA: TGTGCCAGCAGCCAGATAACGGGCGAGCAGTACGTC. It encodes CASSQITGEQYV.